Listed here are 3 T cell receptor beta chains from one sample, sequenced in a study of OX40 agonist ivuxolimab in advanced cancers. Libraries were prepared by immunoSEQ multiplex PCR; TCRdb keeps only in-frame clonotypes and omits some of them. The data hold 70,000 or so clones, with around 87% observed a single time. Source: CD4+ or CD8+ T cells sorted from blood, taken in a trial of the OX40 agonist ivuxolimab. Receptors originate from an adult with an advanced solid tumor such as melanoma, head and neck, liver or kidney cancer.

There are a few counts of this clone. This sequence joins TRBV28 and TRBJ1-5; tentatively, D is TRBD1 (5 bases). V dropped 4 bases and J dropped 4 bases, with 17 bases sitting between them. Germline assignment: CDR1 MDHEN and CDR2 SYDVKM. This CDR3 comprises 16 residues. The CDR3 region has the DNA TGTGCCAGCAGTTCCCTCGGTAGGGGTGGAAATCAGCCCCAGCATTTT. It is translated as CASSSLGRGGNQPQHF.

V usage is TRBV10-2 and J usage is TRBJ2-2; D is ambiguous. Germline assignment: CDR1 WSHSY and CDR2 SAAADI. Between the trimmed V and J ends, which lost 8 bases and 6 bases, there was a span of 13 bases. This CDR3 has 13 residues. Written as DNA, the CDR3 is TGCGCCAGCGCCCTATCGGTGCCCGGGGAGCTGTTTTTT. It specifies CASALSVPGELFF.

V and J are TRBV5-1 and TRBJ2-1, with 14 bases fitting TRBD2. In germline, CDR1 is SGHRS, CDR2 YFSETQ. The V gene end was trimmed by 3 bases and the J gene end by 5 bases; junction bases not matched to a gene: 16. This CDR3 comprises 20 residues. The CDR3 reads CASSYSPRRTSGGNHNEQFF. The CDR3 DNA follows: TGCGCCAGCAGCTACTCACCACGACGGACTAGCGGGGGGAACCACAATGAGCAGTTCTTC.